A selection of T cell receptor beta chains follows, all from one sample in a study of CD8 T cells in Susac syndrome. MiXCR was run by TCRdb on the immunoSEQ multiplex PCR reads, yielding one entry per CDR3 protein. The sample consists of 150,000 to 200,000 distinct CDR3 sequences, approximately 94% of them appearing once. Sequences were obtained from CD4+ T cells from PBMCs. Receptor source: a human donor with multiple sclerosis. Both conserved end residues are part of each CDR3. A D gene is named only where the DNA matches it firmly. The size entry is marked missing in some rows and otherwise reads once, few, many or a size class.

clone_size | d_call | j_call | v_call | cdr3_aa | cdr3_nt
NA | NA | TRBJ1-2 | TRBV12-3/TRBV12-4 | CASSLQSAYGYTF | TGTGCCAGCAGTTTACAGTCAGCATATGGCTACACCTTC
NA | NA | TRBJ2-1 | TRBV5-5 | CASSLGINEQFF | TGTGCCAGCAGCTTGGGAATCAATGAGCAGTTCTTC
NA | NA | TRBJ2-7 | TRBV18 | CASSSLLGHTYEQYF | TGTGCCAGCTCAAGTCTGCTAGGACACACCTACGAGCAGTACTTC
NA | TRBD2 | TRBJ2-3 | TRBV12-3/TRBV12-4 | CASSQGLASTQYF | TGTGCCAGCAGTCAAGGACTAGCAAGTACGCAGTATTTT
NA | NA | TRBJ1-1 | TRBV25-1 | CASSELSGTEAFF | TGTGCCAGCAGTGAATTGTCGGGGACTGAAGCTTTCTTT
NA | NA | TRBJ1-4 | TRBV3-1 | CASSQRQTSSDGKLFF | TGTGCCAGCAGCCAAAGACAGACGTCCTCCGATGGGAAACTGTTTTTT
NA | NA | TRBJ2-5 | TRBV18 | CASSPPYQETQYF | TGTGCCAGCTCACCACCGTACCAAGAGACCCAGTACTTC
NA | TRBD2 | TRBJ2-3 | TRBV27 | CASSLRTSGMDTQYF | TGTGCCAGCAGTCTACGGACTAGCGGGATGGATACGCAGTATTTT
NA | NA | TRBJ2-2 | TRBV5-4 | CASRRDQNTGELFF | TGTGCCAGCAGACGTGATCAGAACACCGGGGAGCTGTTTTTT
once | NA | TRBJ1-5 | TRBV28 | CASRVGGRNQPQHF | TGTGCCAGCAGGGTTGGGGGACGGAATCAGCCCCAGCATTTT
few | TRBD1 | TRBJ1-1 | TRBV2 | CASSPQGADTEAFF | TGTGCCAGCAGTCCTCAGGGGGCAGACACTGAAGCTTTCTTT
NA | TRBD2 | TRBJ2-2 | TRBV4-3 | CASSRTSGRWSGELFF | TGCGCCAGCAGCCGCACTAGCGGGAGGTGGTCCGGGGAGCTGTTTTTT
NA | NA | TRBJ1-3 | TRBV12-3/TRBV12-4 | CASRSWGDSGNTIYF | TGTGCCAGCAGGTCTTGGGGGGACTCTGGAAACACCATATATTTT
once | NA | TRBJ2-5 | TRBV20-1 | CSAHWWETQYF | TGCAGTGCCCACTGGTGGGAGACCCAGTACTTC
NA | TRBD2 | TRBJ2-7 | TRBV20-1 | CSVPPGGPRDEQYF | TGCAGTGTACCCCCGGGAGGGCCTCGGGACGAGCAGTACTTC
NA | NA | TRBJ1-3 | TRBV29-1 | CSVERGAGNTIYF | TGCAGCGTTGAACGAGGGGCTGGAAACACCATATATTTT
NA | TRBD1 | TRBJ2-2 | TRBV6-2/TRBV6-3 | CASSHPGTGGGGELFF | TGTGCCAGCAGTCACCCCGGGACAGGGGGCGGCGGGGAGCTGTTTTTT
NA | NA | TRBJ2-7 | TRBV20-1 | CSAPIAVDYEQYF | TGCAGTGCCCCTATAGCGGTGGACTACGAGCAGTACTTC
NA | NA | TRBJ2-1 | TRBV5-6 | CASSLRGGSTYNEQFF | TGTGCCAGCAGCTTGCGAGGGGGTAGCACCTACAATGAGCAGTTCTTC
NA | TRBD1 | TRBJ1-5 | TRBV19 | CASRYRGQQPQHF | TGTGCCAGTAGGTACAGGGGGCAACAGCCCCAGCATTTT
NA | TRBD1 | TRBJ2-5 | TRBV7-9 | CASSLGDRVQETQYF | TGTGCCAGCAGCCTAGGGGACAGGGTACAAGAGACCCAGTACTTC
NA | TRBD2 | TRBJ2-7 | TRBV12-3/TRBV12-4 | CASSYASGVSYEQYF | TGTGCCAGCAGCTATGCTAGCGGCGTCTCCTACGAGCAGTACTTC
NA | NA | TRBJ2-7 | TRBV19 | CASSIRGTATSYEQYF | TGTGCCAGTAGTATCCGTGGGACTGCTACTTCCTACGAGCAGTACTTC
NA | NA | TRBJ1-1 | TRBV5-6 | CASSLRDIGAFF | TGTGCCAGCAGCTTGAGGGACATTGGAGCTTTCTTT
NA | NA | TRBJ2-5 | TRBV29-1 | CSVSEQGEETQYF | TGCAGCGTTAGTGAGCAGGGAGAAGAGACCCAGTACTTC
NA | NA | TRBJ2-1 | TRBV6-1 | CASNPTRGDKEQFF | TGTGCCAGCAACCCGACTAGGGGTGATAAAGAGCAGTTCTTC
NA | NA | TRBJ1-2 | TRBV10-3 | CAISGGEWGYTF | TGTGCCATCAGTGGAGGAGAGTGGGGCTACACCTTC
NA | NA | TRBJ2-7 | TRBV3-1 | CASSQSYKQYF | TGTGCCAGCAGCCAATCATACAAGCAGTACTTC
NA | NA | TRBJ2-5 | TRBV2 | CASRVQTFQETQYF | TGTGCCAGCAGGGTACAGACGTTCCAAGAGACCCAGTACTTC
NA | NA | TRBJ2-7 | TRBV18 | CASSRPSSYEQYF | TGTGCCAGCTCAAGGCCGAGCTCCTACGAGCAGTACTTC
NA | NA | TRBJ2-7 | TRBV5-4 | CASSTRGSAHEQYF | TGTGCCAGCAGCACCCGGGGTTCCGCCCACGAGCAGTACTTC
NA | NA | TRBJ2-2 | TRBV9 | CASSVAIGNGELFF | TGTGCCAGCAGCGTAGCAATAGGGAACGGGGAGCTGTTTTTT
NA | NA | TRBJ2-7 | TRBV3-1 | CASSHPSNRATSEQYF | TGTGCCAGCAGCCACCCATCCAACCGAGCGACCAGCGAGCAGTACTTC
NA | NA | TRBJ1-5 | TRBV28 | CASSLGNQGPQHF | TGTGCCAGCAGTTTAGGGAATCAGGGACCCCAGCATTTT
NA | NA | TRBJ2-1 | TRBV7-2 | CASSFYRVNEQFF | TGTGCCAGCAGCTTTTACAGGGTCAATGAGCAGTTCTTC
NA | TRBD1 | TRBJ1-2 | TRBV9 | CASSPWTGADGYTF | TGTGCCAGCAGCCCCTGGACAGGGGCGGATGGCTACACCTTC
NA | NA | TRBJ1-4 | TRBV2 | CASSVRRNEKLFF | TGTGCCAGCAGTGTGCGACGGAATGAAAAACTGTTTTTT
NA | NA | TRBJ1-5 | TRBV24-1 | CATSRAGRHQPQHF | TGTGCCACCAGCCGAGCCGGGCGGCATCAGCCCCAGCATTTT
NA | NA | TRBJ1-5 | TRBV29-1 | CSVAQGQGRPQHF | TGCAGCGTTGCACAGGGACAAGGCAGACCCCAGCATTTT
NA | NA | TRBJ1-2 | TRBV30 | CAWSRGAQMNYGYTF | TGTGCCTGGAGTAGAGGGGCTCAGATGAACTATGGCTACACCTTC
NA | TRBD1 | TRBJ2-7 | TRBV2 | CASGTGEQYF | TGTGCCAGCGGGACAGGAGAGCAGTACTTC
NA | NA | TRBJ2-1 | TRBV19 | CASSIVLQNNEQFF | TGTGCCAGTAGTATTGTACTACAAAACAATGAGCAGTTCTTC
NA | NA | TRBJ1-1 | TRBV5-1 | CASSLMRHTEAFF | TGCGCCAGCAGCTTGATGAGGCATACTGAAGCTTTCTTT
NA | NA | TRBJ2-3 | TRBV18 | CASSPQVYTDTQYF | TGTGCCAGCTCACCACAGGTTTACACAGATACGCAGTATTTT
NA | TRBD1 | TRBJ1-1 | TRBV4-1 | CASSRPTGGVGVTEAFF | TGCGCCAGCAGCCGACCGACAGGGGGCGTCGGGGTGACTGAAGCTTTCTTT
NA | TRBD1 | TRBJ2-5 | TRBV6-1 | CASSEGQGIRETQYF | TGTGCCAGCAGTGAGGGACAGGGGATAAGAGAGACCCAGTACTTC
NA | NA | TRBJ2-7 | TRBV4-3 | CASSQDRGIGMGEQYF | TGCGCCAGCAGCCAAGATAGAGGGATAGGGATGGGCGAGCAGTACTTC
NA | NA | TRBJ1-1 | TRBV7-2 | CASSLDRVKGEAFF | TGTGCCAGCAGCTTAGACAGGGTCAAGGGTGAAGCTTTCTTT
NA | NA | TRBJ2-1 | TRBV6-1 | CASGGASGTEGDEQFF | TGTGCCAGCGGGGGGGCTAGCGGCACAGAGGGCGATGAGCAGTTCTTC
NA | NA | TRBJ2-5 | TRBV6-5 | CASSYLGPQETQYF | TGTGCCAGCAGTTACTTAGGACCCCAAGAGACCCAGTACTTC
NA | TRBD1 | TRBJ2-3 | TRBV6-6 | CASSTRGQRSPDTQYF | TGTGCCAGCAGTACCCGGGGACAGCGCTCTCCAGATACGCAGTATTTT
NA | NA | TRBJ1-1 | TRBV27 | CASSLALARMNTEAFF | TGTGCCAGCAGTTTAGCGCTCGCTAGAATGAACACTGAAGCTTTCTTT
once | NA | TRBJ1-1 | TRBV23-1 | CASSRTKGDEAFF | TGCGCCAGCAGTCGAACCAAGGGGGATGAAGCTTTCTTT
NA | TRBD2 | TRBJ2-1 | TRBV4-3 | CASSQIPPTSGSRFDYNEQFF | TGCGCCAGCAGCCAGATCCCTCCGACTAGCGGGAGCAGGTTTGATTACAATGAGCAGTTCTTC
NA | NA | TRBJ2-6 | TRBV30 | CAWSYGYSGANVLTF | TGTGCCTGGAGTTACGGGTACTCTGGGGCCAACGTCCTGACTTTC
once | NA | TRBJ2-7 | TRBV20-1 | CSARDFYEQYF | TGCAGTGCTAGAGATTTCTACGAGCAGTACTTC
NA | NA | TRBJ1-4 | TRBV5-1 | CASSLDRAATNEKLFF | TGCGCCAGCAGCTTGGATAGGGCAGCAACTAATGAAAAACTGTTTTTT
NA | TRBD2 | TRBJ2-2 | TRBV3-1 | CASSRGLAHTGELFF | TGTGCCAGCAGCCGAGGACTAGCGCACACCGGGGAGCTGTTTTTT
NA | TRBD1 | TRBJ2-7 | TRBV28 | CASSPTGGQAYEQYF | TGTGCCAGCAGTCCCACAGGGGGCCAAGCCTACGAGCAGTACTTC